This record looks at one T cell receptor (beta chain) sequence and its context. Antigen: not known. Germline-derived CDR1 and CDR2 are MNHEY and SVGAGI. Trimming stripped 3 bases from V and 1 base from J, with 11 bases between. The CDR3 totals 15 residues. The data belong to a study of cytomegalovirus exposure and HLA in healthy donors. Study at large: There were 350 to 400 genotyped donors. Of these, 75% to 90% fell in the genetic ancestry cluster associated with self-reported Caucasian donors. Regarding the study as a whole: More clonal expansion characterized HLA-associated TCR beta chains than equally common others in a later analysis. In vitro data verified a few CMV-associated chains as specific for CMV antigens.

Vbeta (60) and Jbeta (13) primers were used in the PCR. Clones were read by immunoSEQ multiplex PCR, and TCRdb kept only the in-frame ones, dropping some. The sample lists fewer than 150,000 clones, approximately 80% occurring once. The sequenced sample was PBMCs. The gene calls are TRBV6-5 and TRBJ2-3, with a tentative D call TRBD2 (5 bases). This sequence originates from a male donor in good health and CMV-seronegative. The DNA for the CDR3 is TGTGCCAGCAGTTATGGGGAGATGCGCACAGATACGCAGTATTTT. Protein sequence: CASSYGEMRTDTQYF.